These T cell receptor beta chains were read from a single sample in a study of regulatory T cells in long-lasting Graves disease. TCRdb ran MiXCR on the multiplex PCR reads and lists one entry per CDR3 protein. This sample yields 350,000 to 450,000 distinct CDR3 sequences, of which over 9.5% are seen a single time; approximately 17% belongs to the top ten. These records were also assigned to another study, of T cells in Graves' hyperthyroidism and ophthalmopathy.

Sequenced here: peripheral blood mononuclear cells (PBMCs), sampled at new diagnosis, from a patient treated with antithyroid drugs. The receptors shown here come from a woman aged 18-30 years with Graves disease. CDR3s include the opening cysteine and the closing phenylalanine or tryptophan. Each record gives: clone size, D gene, J gene, V gene, CDR3 length, CDR3 DNA, CDR3 protein. The D gene is left open where the match is weak. The size of a clone is reported for some rows only, either as once, few or many, or as a class for expanded clones.

>many|NA|TRBJ1-1|TRBV6-1|14
TGTGCCGAATCAGGGCGCGGGGAAGAGGCTGAAGCTTTCTTT
CAESGRGEEAEAFF
>many|NA|TRBJ1-5|TRBV7-7|13
TGTGCTAGCAGCCTAGAGGTTGGTCAGCCCCAGCATTTT
CASSLEVGQPQHF
>many|NA|TRBJ1-1|TRBV30|14
TGTGCCTGGAGTGAAGGGGGGATGAACACTGAAGCTTTCTTT
CAWSEGGMNTEAFF
>many|NA|TRBJ1-2|TRBV6-5|14
TGTGCCAGCAGTTCCTCGGACAGAGGAAATGGCTACACCTTC
CASSSSDRGNGYTF
>many|TRBD1|TRBJ1-2|TRBV30|15
TGTGCCTGGACCAGGGAGGGACAGGGGGCCCCGAGGTACACCTTC
CAWTREGQGAPRYTF
>many|NA|TRBJ2-5|TRBV6-2/TRBV6-3|17
TGTGCCAGCAGTTATTTGCTTGGCGGTTTACTGCAAGAGACCCAGTACTTC
CASSYLLGGLLQETQYF
>many|TRBD1|TRBJ1-6|TRBV27|16
TGTGCCAGCGGGGGGAAGTGGACAGGGTCTGATTCACCCCTCCACTTT
CASGGKWTGSDSPLHF
>many|NA|TRBJ2-7|TRBV10-3|17
TGTGCCATCAGTGAGTCGTATCGGACCGACGTCTCCTACGAGCAGTACTTC
CAISESYRTDVSYEQYF
>many|TRBD2|TRBJ2-1|TRBV6-1|17
TGTGCCAGCAGCGTAATGTCAGCCGGGACTAGTAGTAATGAGCAGTTCTTC
CASSVMSAGTSSNEQFF
>many|TRBD1|TRBJ2-7|TRBV24-1|15
TGTGCCACCAGTGACCCGGGACAGGGGGACTACGAGCAGTACTTC
CATSDPGQGDYEQYF
>NA|NA|TRBJ1-2|TRBV18|16
TGTGCCAGCTCACCACTCAGGGGCCAGGCTAACTATGGCTACACCTTC
CASSPLRGQANYGYTF
>few|TRBD1|TRBJ1-5|TRBV20-1|17
TGCAGTGCTAGAGTCGGGGACAGGGCCTATAGCAATCAGCCCCAGCATTTT
CSARVGDRAYSNQPQHF
>NA|NA|TRBJ1-3|TRBV12-3/TRBV12-4|15
TGTGCCAGCAGTTATTACTCGGGGGTTGCAAACACCATATATTTT
CASSYYSGVANTIYF
>many|TRBD2|TRBJ2-1|TRBV2|15
TGTGCCAGCAGTGACATGGGCGGGGGTTACAATGAGCAGTTCTTC
CASSDMGGGYNEQFF
>few|TRBD2|TRBJ2-1|TRBV28|19
TGTGCCAGCAGTTTAAAGACTAGCGGGGGGTCCTTACCCTACAATGAGCAGTTCTTC
CASSLKTSGGSLPYNEQFF
>NA|TRBD1|TRBJ1-2|TRBV19|15
TGTGCCAGTAGCTTCGGGACAGGGAATGGCTATGGCTACACCTTC
CASSFGTGNGYGYTF
>NA|TRBD1|TRBJ1-2|TRBV6-1|14
TGTGCCACCTCCGGGACAGGGTCATTGTATGGCTACACCTTC
CATSGTGSLYGYTF
>many|NA|TRBJ1-5|TRBV2|19
TGTGCCAGCAGTGAATCCGGGGACCGATACCTCTATAGCAATCAGCCCCAGCATTTT
CASSESGDRYLYSNQPQHF
>many|NA|TRBJ2-5|TRBV6-4|14
TGTGCCAGCAGTTACTCGTACGATCAAGAGACCCAGTACTTC
CASSYSYDQETQYF
>few|TRBD2|TRBJ2-1|TRBV3-1|13
TGTGCCAGCCAACTAGCGGGACTCAATGAGCAGTTCTTC
CASQLAGLNEQFF
>many|NA|TRBJ1-2|TRBV10-3|14
TGTGCCATCACCGAGCAGGGCCGGGGCTATGGCTACACCTTC
CAITEQGRGYGYTF
>many|NA|TRBJ2-1|TRBV10-3|13
TGTGCCATCAGTGTAGGACTACCGAATGAGCAGTTCTTC
CAISVGLPNEQFF
>NA|TRBD1|TRBJ1-2|TRBV18|15
TGTGCCAGCTCACCACTCATAGTTACAGGGGATGGCTACACCTTC
CASSPLIVTGDGYTF
>many|TRBD2|TRBJ2-1|TRBV27|15
TGTGCCAGCAGTTTTGGGACTAGCGGGAGGAATGAGCAGTTCTTC
CASSFGTSGRNEQFF
>many|NA|TRBJ1-4|TRBV11-2|14
TGTGCCAGCAGCTTAGAAGTACAGAATGAAAAACTGTTTTTT
CASSLEVQNEKLFF
>NA|TRBD1|TRBJ2-2|TRBV15|14
TGTGCCACCAGCAGAGATCAGGGGGCCGGGGAGCTGTTTTTT
CATSRDQGAGELFF
>many|NA|TRBJ2-1|TRBV28|17
TGTGCCAGCAGCTGGGATGACGGATCCCTTGGGTACAATGAGCAGTTCTTC
CASSWDDGSLGYNEQFF
>many|NA|TRBJ2-3|TRBV20-1|14
TGCAGCGCGGCAACAATAACTAGCACAGATACGCAGTATTTT
CSAATITSTDTQYF
>many|TRBD1|TRBJ2-1|TRBV2|15
TGTGCCAGCAGTGAGGGCAGGGGGCCCTACAATGAGCAGTTCTTC
CASSEGRGPYNEQFF
>many|NA|TRBJ1-2|TRBV7-8|16
TGTGCCAGCAGCTTCGCAGGGACCCCCGGAAACTATGGCTACACCTTC
CASSFAGTPGNYGYTF
>many|NA|TRBJ1-2|TRBV6-5|15
TGTGCCAGCAGTTACTTCACCGGGAGCTACTATGGCTACACCTTC
CASSYFTGSYYGYTF
>many|NA|TRBJ2-1|TRBV24-1|17
TGTGCCACCAGTGACTCGCTCGGAGGGCCAAGATCCGAGGAGCAGTTCTTC
CATSDSLGGPRSEEQFF
>NA|TRBD1|TRBJ1-1|TRBV27|16
TGTGCCAGCAGCTTAATTGGGACAGGAGTCGTCCGCCCTCTGGTTTTT
CASSLIGTGVVRPLVF
>many|NA|TRBJ2-5|TRBV28|15
TGTGCCAGCGCTGCCCCCCGGATAGTCCAAGAGACCCAGTACTTC
CASAAPRIVQETQYF
>many|NA|TRBJ2-3|TRBV2|17
TGTGCCAGCAGCGACCTAGGGGGGAGAGCGGGCACAGATACGCAGTATTTT
CASSDLGGRAGTDTQYF
>many|NA|TRBJ2-1|TRBV12-3/TRBV12-4|14
TGTGCCAGCAGTCACGGAGGGGGCAGGGATGAGCAGTTCTTC
CASSHGGGRDEQFF
>many|TRBD2|TRBJ2-1|TRBV2|12
TGTGCCAGCAGTGGGCTAGCGGACGAGCAGTTCTTC
CASSGLADEQFF
>many|TRBD2|TRBJ2-1|TRBV30|14
TGTGCCGCGATTAGCGGGGGGGCAAACAATGAGCAGTTCTTC
CAAISGGANNEQFF
>many|TRBD2|TRBJ2-1|TRBV20-1|16
TGCAGTGCTAGAGTTGGTAGCGGGAGTGCCTACAATGAGCAGTTCTTC
CSARVGSGSAYNEQFF
>many|TRBD2|TRBJ2-5|TRBV18|16
TGTGCCAGCTCACCAACGCTAGCGGGAGGGCAAGGCACCCAGTACTTC
CASSPTLAGGQGTQYF